This TCR beta chain is from a study of Ad26.COV2.S vaccination and SARS-CoV-2 variants. Study-level information: Ad26.COV2.S was injected intramuscularly once or twice, 56 days apart.

Specified treatment: some 20 received Ad26.COV2.S at low or high dose, single or two shots; about 5 received placebo; per-sample allocation not given. Sample collection was performed on day 63 after the first vaccine or placebo injection. This CDR3 has 16 amino acids. V lost 3 bases, J lost 5 bases, and 12 bases stayed unmatched. Germline CDR1 reads SGHAT; CDR2 reads FQNNGV. The assay was immunoSEQ multiplex PCR, and TCRdb's table has in-frame clones only and misses some. This table holds 350,000 to 450,000 clones, around 91% found once. The V call is TRBV11-2, the J call TRBJ2-7, with TRBD2 identical over 8 bases. The receptor was derived from a person between 18 and 65 years old who received the Ad26.COV2.S COVID-19 vaccine or a placebo. The source was peripheral blood, collected in a trial of Ad26.COV2.S vaccine versus placebo. The CDR3 loop reads CASSLSLREVNDEQYF. In nucleotides, the CDR3 is TGTGCCAGCAGCTTGAGTTTGCGGGAGGTAAACGACGAGCAGTACTTC.